Listed below are T cell receptor beta chains from one sample, sequenced in a study of cytomegalovirus exposure and HLA in healthy donors. TCRdb keeps only in-frame clones here, not all; method: immunoSEQ multiplex PCR. The repertoire holds about 120,000 clones, with 70% to 85% as singletons. The source material was PBMCs. The receptors derive from a woman under 30 in good health and CMV-seronegative. Each CDR3 is given with its conserved first and last residue. Not all rows give a size; the values are once, few, many and, for expanded clones, a class.

TRBV5-4	TRBJ1-2	-	CASSLDPTGGDYGYTF
TRBV7-2	TRBJ1-3	once	CASSFKTGAGNTIYF
TRBV5-5	TRBJ1-2	-	CASSSSGHAYGYTF
TRBV5-6	TRBJ1-1	-	CASSLAGEAFF
TRBV5-8	TRBJ2-1	-	CASKFRTADNEQFF
TRBV2	TRBJ1-1	few	CASSKIEQVGEAFF
TRBV29-1	TRBJ1-1	-	CSVVGQINTEAFF
TRBV29-1	TRBJ2-1	-	CSVETVGPGNKQFF
TRBV11-2	TRBJ2-4	-	CASSLSYSKNIQYF
TRBV5-1	TRBJ1-1	-	CASSYIGQSSDTEAFF
TRBV5-8	TRBJ2-5	-	CASSLGGLAGGLETQYF
TRBV13	TRBJ1-4	once	CASSLSPTGEGEKLFF
TRBV5-4	TRBJ1-2	few	CASSSDSYGYTF
TRBV7-9	TRBJ2-7	-	CASQQGFTYEQYF
TRBV5-4	TRBJ1-6	-	CASSFNRDGSPLHF
TRBV5-1	TRBJ1-3	-	CASSFVTGAGNTIYF
TRBV27	TRBJ2-1	-	CASSLLLGTGHLGEQFF
TRBV5-1	TRBJ2-2	-	CASSLVPGNTGELFF